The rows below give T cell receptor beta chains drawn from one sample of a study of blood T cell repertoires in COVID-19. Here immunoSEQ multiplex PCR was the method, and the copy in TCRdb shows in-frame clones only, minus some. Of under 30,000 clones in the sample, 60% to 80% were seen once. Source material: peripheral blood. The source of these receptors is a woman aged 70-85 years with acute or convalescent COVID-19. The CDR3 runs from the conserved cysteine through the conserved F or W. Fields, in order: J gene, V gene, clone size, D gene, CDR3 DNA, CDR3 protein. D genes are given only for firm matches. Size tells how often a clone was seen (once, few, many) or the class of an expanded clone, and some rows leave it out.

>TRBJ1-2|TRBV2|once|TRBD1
TGTGCCAGCAGTGGAGGGACAGGGGGAAGGGGCTACACCTTC
CASSGGTGGRGYTF
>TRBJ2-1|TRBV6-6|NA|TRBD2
TGTGCCAGCCTTCCGAGCGGGGCTAATGAGCAGTTCTTC
CASLPSGANEQFF
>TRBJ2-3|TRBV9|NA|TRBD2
TGTGCCAGCAGCGCCCCAAGGGGACTAGCGTTCACAGATACGCAGTATTTT
CASSAPRGLAFTDTQYF
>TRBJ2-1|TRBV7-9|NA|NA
TGTGCCAGCAGCTTAGTGGCGGGACGGTACAATGAGCAGTTCTTC
CASSLVAGRYNEQFF
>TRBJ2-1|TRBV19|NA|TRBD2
TGTGCCAGTAGTATCCTCCGGGACTATCCCTCCTACAATGAGCAGTTCTTC
CASSILRDYPSYNEQFF
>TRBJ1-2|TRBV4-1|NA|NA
TGCGCCAGCAGCCCCCCCCGGCCAGGGGAATTTCCGACTAACTATGGCTACACCTTC
CASSPPRPGEFPTNYGYTF
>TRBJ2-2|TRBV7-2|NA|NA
TGTGCCCTAGGCGACGGGAACACCGGGGAGCTGTTTTTT
CALGDGNTGELFF
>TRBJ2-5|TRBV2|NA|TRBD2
TGTGCCAGCAGTCAAGGTAGCGGGGGGGCCGGTGAGACCCAGTACTTC
CASSQGSGGAGETQYF
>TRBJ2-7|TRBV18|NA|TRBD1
TGTGCCAGCTCACACCCCCGGCAGGGGGCTTCCTACGAGCAGTACTTC
CASSHPRQGASYEQYF
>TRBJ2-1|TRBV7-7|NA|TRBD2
TGTGCTAGCAGCGTATCACTAGCGGGAGGGGATAATGAGCAGTTCTTC
CASSVSLAGGDNEQFF
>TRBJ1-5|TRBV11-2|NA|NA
TGTGCCAGCAGCTCAGGGGCGGGCAATCAGCCCCAGCATTTT
CASSSGAGNQPQHF
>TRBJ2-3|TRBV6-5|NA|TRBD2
TGTGCCAGCAGCTGGGTAGCGGGGAACACAGATACGCAGTATTTT
CASSWVAGNTDTQYF
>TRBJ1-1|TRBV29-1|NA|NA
TGCAGCGTTGAACGGAACAGAAACACTGAAGCTTTCTTT
CSVERNRNTEAFF
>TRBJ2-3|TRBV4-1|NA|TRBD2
TGCGCCAGCAGCCAAGGTCCGACTAGCGGGAGCACAGATACGCAGTATTTT
CASSQGPTSGSTDTQYF
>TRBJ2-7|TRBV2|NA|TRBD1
TGTGCCAGCAGTCTACCGGACAGGGTCTACGAGCAGTACTTC
CASSLPDRVYEQYF
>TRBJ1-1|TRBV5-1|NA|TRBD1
TGCGCCAGCAGCTTGGGCCGACAGGGCACTGAAGCTTTCTTT
CASSLGRQGTEAFF
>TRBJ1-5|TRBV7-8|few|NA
TGTGCCAGCAGCTTAGAGTGGGGGCGAGGCAATCAGCCCCAGCATTTT
CASSLEWGRGNQPQHF
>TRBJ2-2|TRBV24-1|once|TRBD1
TGTGCCACCAGTGTAATTCGACAGGGGAGCAACACCGGGGAGCTGTTTTTT
CATSVIRQGSNTGELFF
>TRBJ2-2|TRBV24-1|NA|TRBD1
TGTGCCACCAGTTCCGCAGGGGGCCCCACCGGGGAGCTGTTTTTT
CATSSAGGPTGELFF
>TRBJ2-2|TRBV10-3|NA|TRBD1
TGTGCCATCACCACGGGACAGGGCGGCACCGGGGAGCTGTTTTTT
CAITTGQGGTGELFF
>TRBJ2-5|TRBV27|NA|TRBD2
TGTGCCAGCAGTTCCTTAGCGGGGGGGCGAGAGACCCAGTACTTC
CASSSLAGGRETQYF
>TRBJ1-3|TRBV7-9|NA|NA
TGTGCCAGCAGCTCAGGTCTGGACACCATATATTTT
CASSSGLDTIYF
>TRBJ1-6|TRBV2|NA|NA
TGTGCCAGCAATTTCGATAATTCACCCCTCCACTTT
CASNFDNSPLHF
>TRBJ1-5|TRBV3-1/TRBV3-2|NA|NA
TGTGCCAGCAGCCAAGCAGGACAGAGCAATCAGCCCCAGCATTTT
CASSQAGQSNQPQHF
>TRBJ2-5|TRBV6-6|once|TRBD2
TGTGCCAGCACTGATACTAGCGTGGGGGAGACCCAGTACTTC
CASTDTSVGETQYF
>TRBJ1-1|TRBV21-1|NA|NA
TGTGCCAGCAGCAAGGCAAGCGGGAGCACTGAAGCTTTCTTT
CASSKASGSTEAFF
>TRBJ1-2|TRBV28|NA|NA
TGTGCCAGCAGTTTGGTTGGATCAGGGAATTATGGCTACACCTTC
CASSLVGSGNYGYTF
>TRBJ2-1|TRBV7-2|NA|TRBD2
TGTGCCAGCAGTCCCTTGAGGCGCGGGAGCGGGGATGAGCAGTTCTTC
CASSPLRRGSGDEQFF
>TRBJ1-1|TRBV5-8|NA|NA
TGTGCCAGCAGCTTGAACGCGGGTAGGATGAACACTGAAGCTTTCTTT
CASSLNAGRMNTEAFF
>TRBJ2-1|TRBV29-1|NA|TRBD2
TGCAGCGTTCCAGCACCCTACTCGACTAGCGAATATGAGCAGTTCTTC
CSVPAPYSTSEYEQFF
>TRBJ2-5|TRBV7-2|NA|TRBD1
TGTGCCAGCAGCTTAGGTAGACAGGGCCGCCAAGAGACCCAGTACTTC
CASSLGRQGRQETQYF
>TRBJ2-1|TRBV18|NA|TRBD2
TGTGCCAGCTCACCCGGGGGGGGGACCTACAATGAGCAGTTCTTC
CASSPGGGTYNEQFF
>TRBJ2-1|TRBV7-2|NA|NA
TGTGCCAGCAGCGAGGCGGGAATAGTGACCTACAATGAGCAGTTCTTC
CASSEAGIVTYNEQFF
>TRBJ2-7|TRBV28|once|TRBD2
TGTGCCAGCAGTCCCGCTAGCGGGGGGACCTACGAGCAGTACTTC
CASSPASGGTYEQYF
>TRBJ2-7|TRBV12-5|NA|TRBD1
TGTGCTAGTGTTCAGATCCGGGACAGGCCCTCCTACGAGCAGTACTTC
CASVQIRDRPSYEQYF
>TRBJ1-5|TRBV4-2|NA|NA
TGTGCCAGCAGCCAAGAGGCGGGGGGGGATCAGCCCCAGCATTTT
CASSQEAGGDQPQHF
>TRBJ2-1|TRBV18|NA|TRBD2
TGTGCCAGCTCCCCGATCGGGAGGGCCTATAATGAGGGAGACAATGAGCAGTTCTTC
CASSPIGRAYNEGDNEQFF
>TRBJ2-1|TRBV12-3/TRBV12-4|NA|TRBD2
TGTGCCAGCAGCGCGACTAGCGGGACAAAGCAGTTCTTC
CASSATSGTKQFF
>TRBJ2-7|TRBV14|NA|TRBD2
TGTGCCAGCAGCCGAACTAGCGGGGCATCCTACGAGCAGTACTTC
CASSRTSGASYEQYF
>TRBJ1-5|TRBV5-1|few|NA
TGCGCCAGCAGCTTGGTAGGGGCTTTAAATCAGCCCCAGCATTTT
CASSLVGALNQPQHF
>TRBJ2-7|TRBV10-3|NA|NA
TGTGCCATCAGTTTCCAGGGAGGAGGCTACGAGCAGTACTTC
CAISFQGGGYEQYF
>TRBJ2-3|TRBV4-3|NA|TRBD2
TGCGCCAGCAGCCAACTAGCGGGGGACACAGATACGCAGTATTTT
CASSQLAGDTDTQYF
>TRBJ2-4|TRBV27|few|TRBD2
TGTGCCAGCAGTTCACTAGCGGGGGGCCACAGGAACATTCAGTACTTC
CASSSLAGGHRNIQYF
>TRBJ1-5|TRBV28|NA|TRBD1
TGTGCCAGCAGTCCCAGCAGGGGGCGCGAACAGCCCCAGCATTTT
CASSPSRGREQPQHF
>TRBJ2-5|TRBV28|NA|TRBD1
TGTGCCAGCAGGGGACAGCCCCAACAGACCCAGTACTTC
CASRGQPQQTQYF
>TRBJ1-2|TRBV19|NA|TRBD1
TGTGCCAGTAGTATTAGGACAGGGATCTATGGCTACACCTTC
CASSIRTGIYGYTF
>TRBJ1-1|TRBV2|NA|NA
TGTGCCAGCTTACCAATTACAGGGCCGAACACTGAAGCTTTCTTT
CASLPITGPNTEAFF
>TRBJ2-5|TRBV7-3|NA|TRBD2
TGTGCCAGCAGCACTAGCGGCCTTAGGGGAGAGACCCAGTACTTC
CASSTSGLRGETQYF
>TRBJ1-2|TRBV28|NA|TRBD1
TGTGCCAGCAGGTCCCACGGGACAGGGGCGGAGGGCTACACCTTC
CASRSHGTGAEGYTF
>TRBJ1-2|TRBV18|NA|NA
TGTGCCAGCTCACCACGTATGCGGGGGGAAGATGGCTACACCTTC
CASSPRMRGEDGYTF
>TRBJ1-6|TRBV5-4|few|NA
TGTGCCAGCAGCTTGGATGCGGGGAATTCACCCCTCCACTTT
CASSLDAGNSPLHF
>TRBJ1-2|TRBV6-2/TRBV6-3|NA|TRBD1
TGTGCCAGCAGTTACTCTACGGGACAGGGGGCTGGCTACACCTTC
CASSYSTGQGAGYTF
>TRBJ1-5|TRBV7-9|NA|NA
TGTGCCAGCAGCACCCGGGGGGCAGCTCAGCCCCAGCATTTT
CASSTRGAAQPQHF
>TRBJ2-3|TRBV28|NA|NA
TGTGCCAGCAAAGGAGTGATTTCCACAGATACGCAGTATTTT
CASKGVISTDTQYF
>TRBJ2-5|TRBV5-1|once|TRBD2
TGCGCCAGCAGCCCTGGGTGGAGGACTAGCGGGACTCAAGAGACCCAGTACTTC
CASSPGWRTSGTQETQYF